The present T cell receptor beta chain was sequenced within a study of T cell repertoires in cytomegalovirus infection. At the level of the study: It was recently identified HLA-C-restricted and well-studied HLA-B-restricted CMV epitopes that the study used. CMV infection and matching HLA type were both indicated by public TCR beta signatures.

This clonotype was seen many times. Its antigen is currently unknown. TCRdb re-derived calls from the reads in MiXCR, one entry per CDR3 protein. The sample has some 800,000 distinct CDR3 sequences, about 33% seen once. The CDR3 covers 14 residues. With 1 base removed from V and 3 bases from J, the gap between germline ends came to 7 bases. Germline lookup yields CDR1 SEHNR and CDR2 FQNEAQ (reference sequence). Whole-study results and caveats: Summed frequency of public TCR beta families distinguished CMV carriers with the relevant HLA.

The origin of this receptor is a human donor in good health (CMV status not recorded). Some clones in this sample may be carry-over from other donors' samples. The rearrangement links TRBV7-9 to TRBJ2-1, with a weak D call TRBD2 (6 bases). Sequencing used cultured CD8+ T cells from PBMCs, obtained from culture after CMV antigen stimulation. CDR3 region: CASSLGGVYNEQFF. The CDR3 bases are TGTGCCAGCAGCTTAGGGGGGGTCTACAATGAGCAGTTCTTC.